This T cell receptor (beta chain) comes out of a study of cytomegalovirus exposure and HLA in healthy donors. The primer mix had 60 Vbeta and 13 Jbeta primers. Method: immunoSEQ multiplex PCR; TCRdb's copy keeps in-frame clones and lacks some. The sample has 150,000 to 200,000 clones, 73% seen once; the top ten hold under 5.5%. Study-wide findings and caveats: Associated with cytomegalovirus, according to the listing, were some 180 TCR beta chains. The majority of CMV-associated TCR beta chains were reported as apparently HLA-restricted in a later analysis.

In regard to this clone: Its specificity is unknown.

CDR1 is SGDLS and CDR2 is YYNGEE in the germline V gene. J gave up 5 bases and V 2 bases, and 2 bases lay outside the gene matches. The CDR3 length is 13 residues. In nominal health when sampled, donors likely had unrecorded immune exposures nonetheless. The receptor was derived from a woman aged 18-30 years in good health and CMV-seropositive. This rearrangement joins TRBV9 to TRBJ2-5; the match to TRBD2 covers 8 bases. The sample comprised PBMCs. CDR3 DNA: TGTGCCAGCAGCGTTGAGCGGGGGGAGACCCAGTACTTC. Its protein is CASSVERGETQYF.